The following is a T cell receptor (beta chain) sequence with its context. What this receptor recognizes is not known. There are no base qualities to consult, and no much larger clone falls within one base. Inclusive of the bounding cysteine and phenylalanine, the CDR3 is 13 residues long. Only the CDR3 region is kept as DNA, spanning 39 bases read in frame from base 1. The germline V gene provides CDR1 KGHSH and CDR2 LQKENI. Cut back by 3 bases and 4 bases, the V and J ends lie 4 bases apart. The method behind the library was the immunoSEQ multiplex PCR assay. TCRdb mirrors the immuneACCESS table, restricted to in-frame sequences. Some clones are absent from its copies; in checked studies, under half trace to an unresolved V gene, and the reason for the others is unknown. This sample has tens of thousands of clones in its table, and 88% of those were observed once. Approximately 15% of the sample belongs to the ten largest clones.

The data derive from a study of control samples from healthy donors and cancer patients (dated by TCRdb to 2020 to 2021). This TCR derives from a woman between 65 and 79 years old in good health. Sequencing was carried out using blood. The V and J genes are TRBV18 and TRBJ2-6; no D gene call is confident. The DNA sequence is as follows: TGTGCCAGCTCACCCAGCGGGGCCAACGTCCTGACTTTC. Its product reads: CASSPSGANVLTF.